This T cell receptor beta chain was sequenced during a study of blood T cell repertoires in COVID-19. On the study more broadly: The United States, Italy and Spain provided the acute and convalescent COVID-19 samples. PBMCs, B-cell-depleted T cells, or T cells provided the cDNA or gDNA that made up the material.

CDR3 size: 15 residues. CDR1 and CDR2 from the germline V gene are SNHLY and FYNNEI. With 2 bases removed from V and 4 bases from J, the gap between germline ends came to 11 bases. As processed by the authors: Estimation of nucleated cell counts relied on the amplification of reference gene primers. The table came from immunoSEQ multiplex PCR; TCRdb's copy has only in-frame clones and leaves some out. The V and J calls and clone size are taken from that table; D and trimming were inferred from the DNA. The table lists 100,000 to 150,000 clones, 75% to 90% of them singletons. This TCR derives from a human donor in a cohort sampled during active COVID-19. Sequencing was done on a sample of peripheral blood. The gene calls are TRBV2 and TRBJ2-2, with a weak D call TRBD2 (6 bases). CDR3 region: CASSERLAITGELFF. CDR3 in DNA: TGTGCCAGCAGTGAAAGGCTAGCGATCACCGGGGAGCTGTTTTTT.